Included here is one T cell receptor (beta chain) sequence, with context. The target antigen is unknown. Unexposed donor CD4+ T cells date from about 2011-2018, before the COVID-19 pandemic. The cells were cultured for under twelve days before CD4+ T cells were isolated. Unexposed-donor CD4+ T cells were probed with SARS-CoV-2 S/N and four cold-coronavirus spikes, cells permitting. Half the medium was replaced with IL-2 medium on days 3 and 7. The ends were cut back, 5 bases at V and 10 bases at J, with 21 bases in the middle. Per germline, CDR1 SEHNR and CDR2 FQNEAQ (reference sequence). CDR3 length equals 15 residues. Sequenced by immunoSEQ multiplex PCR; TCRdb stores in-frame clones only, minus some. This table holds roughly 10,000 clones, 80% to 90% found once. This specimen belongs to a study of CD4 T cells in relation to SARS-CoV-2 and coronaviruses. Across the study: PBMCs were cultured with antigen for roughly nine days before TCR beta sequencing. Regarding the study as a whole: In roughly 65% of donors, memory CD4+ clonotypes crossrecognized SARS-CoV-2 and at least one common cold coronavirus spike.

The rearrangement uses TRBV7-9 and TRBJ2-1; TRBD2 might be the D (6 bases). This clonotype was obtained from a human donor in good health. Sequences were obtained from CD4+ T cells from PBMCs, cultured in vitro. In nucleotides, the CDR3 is TGTGCCAGCAGCCCGTCACGGACTACCGCCGAGGAGCAGTTCTTC. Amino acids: CASSPSRTTAEEQFF.